One and the same sample provided the 20 T cell receptor beta chains below, sequenced in a study of blood T cells in healthy people across ages. A J-beta primer mix and a sample-barcoded 5' primer were used in a second PCR of about 7 to 11 cycles. Each CDR3 protein is one row after TCRdb ran MiXCR on the 5' RACE reads. This table has about 900,000 distinct CDR3 sequences, approximately 49% appearing once. The sample comprised blood. Source of these receptors: a young man in good health.

J is TRBJ1-4 and V is TRBV27; D is unclear. CDR3 length equals 15 residues. Germline-derived CDR1 and CDR2 are MNHEY and SMNVEV (reference sequence). V lost 6 bases and J lost 8, with 19 bases in between. For the CDR3, the DNA is TGTGCCAGCAGCTTAGCGTACATTTTGAGCGAAAAACTGTTTTTT. Its protein is CASSLAYILSEKLFF. Combining the CDR3 with reference TRBV27 and TRBJ1-4 gives the whole variable domain EAQVTQNPRYLITVTGKKLTVTCSQNMNHEYMSWYRQDPGLGLRQIYYSMNVEVTDKGDVPEGYKVSRKEKRNFPLILESPSPNQTSLYFCASSLAYILSEKLFFGSGTQLSVL.

This chain joins TRBV6-5 and TRBJ2-1; D gene ambiguous. Trimming removed 6 bases from V and 0 bases from J, with 15 bases in between. Germline values: CDR1 MNHEY, CDR2 SVGAGI. The CDR3 consists of 16 residues. The DNA for the CDR3 is TGTGCCAGCAGCCCACCCGAGCAAAGCTCCTACAATGAGCAGTTCTTC. This gives the protein CASSPPEQSSYNEQFF.

This chain joins TRBV12-5 and TRBJ2-2; TRBD1 agrees at 8 bases. This CDR3 has 14 residues. The germline V gene has CDR1 LGHNT and CDR2 FRNRAP. After removal of 6 bases from V and 4 bases from J, the junction contained 4 bases not matched to a gene. As DNA, the CDR3 is TGTGCTAGTGGGCCAGGGGGCGGCACCGGGGAGCTGTTTTTT. Translation: CASGPGGGTGELFF.

CDR3 residues: CATSKDRGRFNEQFF. In DNA, the CDR3 is TGTGCCACCAGCAAAGACAGGGGACGTTTCAATGAGCAGTTCTTC. The V gene is TRBV15, the J gene TRBJ2-1; 8 nucleotides line up with TRBD1. The CDR3 loop spans 15 amino acids. With 4 bases clipped from V and 6 bases from J, the junction kept 8 bases outside the gene matches. The germline V gene has CDR1 LNHNV and CDR2 YYDKDF (reference sequence).

The V and J genes are TRBV7-2 and TRBJ2-3; 10 nucleotides line up with TRBD2. This CDR3 contains 18 residues. CDR1 SGHTA and CDR2 FQGNSA come from the germline V gene. The trim removed 2 bases at V and 0 bases at J, leaving 8 bases unmatched. The CDR3 bases are TGTGCCAGCAGCTTAAGTCGTCAGCGGGGGGGGAGCACAGATACGCAGTATTTT. This translates into CASSLSRQRGGSTDTQYF.

This clonotype came up a few times. The chain carries TRBV6-2 or TRBV6-3 and TRBJ1-5, with 7 bases aligning to TRBD1. This CDR3 comprises 15 residues. Germline CDR1 MNHEY, CDR2 SVGEGT. The junction had 8 bases not matched to a gene; V was cut back by 6 bases and J by 3 bases. This CDR3 reads CASSRGGQINQPQHF. The CDR3 region has the DNA TGTGCCAGCAGCCGGGGGGGACAGATCAATCAGCCCCAGCATTTT.

The CDR3 protein is CASSLRDRDWYNSPLHF. As DNA, the CDR3 is TGTGCCAGCAGTCTCCGGGACAGAGATTGGTATAATTCACCCCTCCACTTT. The chain recombines TRBV12-3 or TRBV12-4 with TRBJ1-6; TRBD1 aligns across 7 bases. The CDR3 totals 17 residues. The ends lost 5 bases at V and 4 bases at J; junction bases unmatched: 11.

This clonotype has just a few counts. V and J are TRBV28 and TRBJ2-7; TRBD1 agrees at 11 bases. The germline V gene has CDR1 MDHEN and CDR2 SYDVKM. After removal of 4 bases from V and 9 bases from J, the junction contained 8 bases not matched to a gene. This CDR3 is 14 amino acids long. CDR3 DNA: TGTGCCAGCAGTTCGGGACAGGGGGGGCTCGGGCAGTACTTC. Translating it yields CASSSGQGGLGQYF. The full variable domain, rest sourced from reference TRBV28 and TRBJ2-7, is DVKVTQSSRYLVKRTGEKVFLECVQDMDHENMFWYRQDPGLGLRLIYFSYDVKMKEKGDIPEGYSVSREKKERFSLILESASTNQTSMYLCASSSGQGGLGQYFGPGTRLTVT.

This clonotype was counted a few times. This chain's CDR3 is CASTPGELTNNYGYTF. The CDR3 DNA follows: TGTGCCAGCACCCCCGGGGAGCTGACTAATAACTATGGCTACACCTTC. The J gene is TRBJ1-2, the V gene TRBV3-1; no firm D call. Per germline, CDR1 LGHDT and CDR2 YNNKEL (reference sequence). This CDR3 region has 16 residues. V lost 7 bases to trimming and J lost 1 base, with 19 bases between them. The whole variable domain, remainder taken from reference TRBV3-1 and TRBJ1-2, is DTAVSQTPKYLVTQMGNDKSIKCEQNLGHDTMYWYKQDSKKFLKIMFSYNNKELIINETVPNRFSPKSPDKAHLNLHINSLELGDSAVYFCASTPGELTNNYGYTFGSGTRLTVV.

This clonotype has only one observation. A read error may account for a junction end that differs from germline. The chain combines TRBV7-2 with TRBJ1-6; 9 positions match TRBD1. The V gene's germline CDR1 is SGHTA and CDR2 FQGNSA. CDR3 length equals 14 residues. The CDR3 reads CASRADRGGSPPHF. The CDR3 nucleotides are TGTGCCAGCAGAGCGGACAGGGGAGGTTCACCCCCCCACTTT. Based on the CDR3 plus reference TRBV7-2 and TRBJ1-6, the full variable domain is GAGVSQSPSNKVTEKGKDVELRCDPISGHTALYWYRQSLGQGLEFLIYFQGNSAPDKSGLPSDRFSAERTGGSVSTLTIQRTQQEDSAVYLCASRADRGGSPPHFGNGTRLTVT.

This clonotype was recorded once. The V call is TRBV6-5, the J call TRBJ2-7; perhaps TRBD1 as D (5 bases). Looked up from germline, CDR1 is MNHEY and CDR2 is SVGAGI. This CDR3 has 15 residues. With 2 bases removed from V and 5 bases from J, the gap between germline ends came to 16 bases. The CDR3 is CASSYIYAWGHEQYF. For the CDR3, the DNA is TGTGCCAGCAGTTACATCTATGCCTGGGGCCACGAGCAGTACTTC.

The V call is TRBV29-1, the J call TRBJ2-5; possibly TRBD1 for D (6 bases). The CDR3 is 14 residues long. The V gene lost 6 bases and the J gene lost 1 base, with 15 bases spanning the gap. Germline V gene data show CDR1 as SQVTM and CDR2 as ANQGSEA. Written as DNA, the CDR3 is TGCAGCGTCGACGACCTCAGGGGCCAAGAGACCCAGTACTTC. Its translation: CSVDDLRGQETQYF. The complete variable domain, with remaining parts taken from reference TRBV29-1 and TRBJ2-5, reads SAVISQKPSRDICQRGTSLTIQCQVDSQVTMMFWYRQQPGQSLTLIATANQGSEATYESGFVIDKFPISRPNLTFSTLTVSNMSPEDSSIYLCSVDDLRGQETQYFGPGTRLLVL.

CDR3 sequence: CASSLPRSEKLFF. Written as DNA, the CDR3 is TGTGCCAGCAGCTTACCCAGGAGTGAAAAACTGTTTTTT. The J gene is TRBJ1-4, the V gene TRBV7-2; D gene unclear. The V end lost 2 bases, the J end lost 7 bases, and 8 bases lay between the germline ends. The length of the CDR3 is 13 residues. CDR1 is SGHTA and CDR2 is FQGNSA in the germline V gene.

This clonotype has a handful of counts. The V call is TRBV4-3, the J call TRBJ2-7; D gene unclear. Germline V gene sequence: CDR1 LGHNA, CDR2 YSLEER. Deletions cut 1 base from V and 3 bases from J, with 13 bases between. The CDR3 is made up of 15 amino acids. The CDR3 spells CASSQGVGQSYEQYF. The CDR3 DNA follows: TGCGCCAGCAGCCAAGGGGTTGGTCAGAGCTACGAGCAGTACTTC.

This clonotype came up a few times. This chain connects TRBV20-1 to TRBJ2-4, with D perhaps matching TRBD1 (7 bases). With the DNA end fitting TRBJ2-7 better, the J assignment may be wrong. Germline V gene lookup returns CDR1 DFQATT and CDR2 SNEGSKA (reference sequence). The CDR3 is 15 residues long. Here the CDR3 reads CSARDKTAGGNEQYF. The CDR3 region has the DNA TGCAGTGCTAGAGACAAGACCGCAGGGGGGAACGAGCAGTACTTC.

This chain connects TRBV6-5 to TRBJ2-1, with TRBD1 as a possible D gene (6 bases). Germline-derived CDR1 and CDR2 are MNHEY and SVGAGI. This CDR3 region has 14 residues. V shed 4 bases and J shed 2 bases, with 9 bases lying between them. CDR3 DNA: TGTGCCAGCAGTTCGTGGGACACCTACAATGAGCAGTTCTTC. Protein: CASSSWDTYNEQFF.

This clonotype was detected only a few times. The rearrangement joins TRBV7-8 to TRBJ2-1; D unresolved. Germline V gene sequence: CDR1 SGHVS, CDR2 FQNEAQ. The length of the CDR3 is 15 residues. With 7 bases removed from V and 3 bases from J, the gap between germline ends came to 16 bases. CDR3 DNA sequence: TGTGCCAGCAAATTCCTCGGTGGGCTCTACAATGAGCAGTTCTTC. Residues: CASKFLGGLYNEQFF. The full variable domain, with the rest looked up from reference TRBV7-8 and TRBJ2-1, is GAGVSQSPRYKVAKRGQDVALRCDPISGHVSLFWYQQALGQGPEFLTYFQNEAQLDKSGLPSDRFFAERPEGSVSTLKIQRTQQEDSAVYLCASKFLGGLYNEQFFGPGTRLTVL.

J is TRBJ2-1 and V is TRBV3-1; unclear D gene. The J call could be wrong; TRBJ2-7 is a better fit for the DNA end. The CDR3 loop spans 13 amino acids. CDR1 and CDR2 (germline): LGHDT, YNNKEL (reference sequence). The chain's CDR3 is CASSQDRYNEQYF. As DNA, the CDR3 is TGTGCCAGCAGCCAAGACAGATACAATGAGCAGTACTTC.

The chain recombines TRBV9 with TRBJ2-2, with 8 bases lining up with TRBD1. Looked up from germline, CDR1 is SGDLS and CDR2 is YYNGEE. The junction had 7 bases not matched to a gene; V was cut back by 2 bases and J by 7 bases. The length of the CDR3 is 15 residues. CDR3 residues: CASSVRQGTSGELFF. The CDR3 DNA sequence: TGTGCCAGCAGCGTTAGACAGGGGACCAGCGGGGAGCTGTTTTTT.

The chain recombines TRBV11-3 with TRBJ2-7; TRBD1 is a possible D gene (5 bases). Per germline, CDR1 SGHNT and CDR2 YENEEA. The CDR3 is 15 amino acids. Trimming shortened V by 1 base and J by 0 bases, and 10 bases separated the two germline ends. The CDR3 protein is CASSLGDSPSYEQYF. As DNA, the CDR3 is TGTGCCAGCAGCTTAGGCGACAGCCCCTCCTACGAGCAGTACTTC. The whole variable domain, filled in from reference TRBV11-3 and TRBJ2-7, reads EAGVVQSPRYKIIEKKQPVAFWCNPISGHNTLYWYLQNLGQGPELLIRYENEEAVDDSQLPKDRFSAERLKGVDSTLKIQPAELGDSAVYLCASSLGDSPSYEQYFGPGTRLTVT.